This record concerns one TCR beta chain sequence. The sample is drawn from a study of blood T cell repertoires in COVID-19. Background on the study: PBMCs, B-cell-depleted T cells, or T cells were the source of the cDNA or gDNA that made up the material.

Cohort placement rested on clinical history that participants reported themselves. V gave up 4 bases and J gave up 0 bases, with 13 bases separating them. In germline, CDR1 is MDHEN, CDR2 SYDVKM. This CDR3 comprises 16 residues. Clones were read by immunoSEQ multiplex PCR, and TCRdb kept only the in-frame ones, dropping some. The sample holds 140,000 to 150,000 clones, approximately 87% seen once. The sample comprised PBMCs or T cells enriched from blood (not recorded which). This TCR came from a woman aged 25-40 years with acute COVID-19. The chain recombines TRBV28 with TRBJ2-1; possible D gene TRBD2, 6 bases. The CDR3 loop is CASSWAGHSSYNEQFF. The CDR3 coding sequence is TGTGCCAGCAGTTGGGCGGGGCACAGCTCCTACAATGAGCAGTTCTTC.